This T cell receptor beta chain was retrieved from a study of somatic mutations in cytotoxic T cells in rheumatoid arthritis. Study information: Right after diagnosis, and before any treatment had started, patient peripheral blood (roughly 28 ml EDTA) was drawn.

Trimming took off 1 base at V and 7 bases at J, with 4 bases between the two ends. The germline gives CDR1 WSHSY, CDR2 SAAADI. The CDR3 loop spans 12 amino acids. Libraries were prepared by immunoSEQ multiplex PCR; TCRdb keeps only in-frame clonotypes and omits some of them. In the table there are 9,000 or so clones, just under 80% of which are singletons. Isolating CD4+ and CD8+ cells involved positive magnetic bead selection on an AutoMACS. Their purity was then checked by flow cytometry. Sequences were obtained from CD8+ T cells sorted from blood. This chain uses TRBV10-2 with TRBJ2-2; unclear D gene. This TCR derives from an adult with rheumatoid arthritis. The CDR3 region is CASSEYGGELFF. The CDR3 nucleotides read TGCGCCAGCAGTGAGTATGGCGGGGAGCTGTTTTTT.